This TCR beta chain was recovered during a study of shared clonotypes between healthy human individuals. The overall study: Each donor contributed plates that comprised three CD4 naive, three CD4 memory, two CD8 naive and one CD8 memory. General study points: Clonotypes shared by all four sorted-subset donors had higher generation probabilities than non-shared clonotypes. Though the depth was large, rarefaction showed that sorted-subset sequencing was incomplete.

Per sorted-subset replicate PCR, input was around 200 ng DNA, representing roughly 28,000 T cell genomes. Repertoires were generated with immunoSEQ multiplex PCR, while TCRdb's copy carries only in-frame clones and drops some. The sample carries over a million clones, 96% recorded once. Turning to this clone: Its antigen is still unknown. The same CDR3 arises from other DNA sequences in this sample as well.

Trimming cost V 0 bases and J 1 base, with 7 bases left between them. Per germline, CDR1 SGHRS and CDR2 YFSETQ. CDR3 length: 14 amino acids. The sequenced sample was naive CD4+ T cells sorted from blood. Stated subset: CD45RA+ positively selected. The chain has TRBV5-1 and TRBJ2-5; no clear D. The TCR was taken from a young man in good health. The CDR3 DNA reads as TGCGCCAGCAGCTTGGGGGGTCTCCAAGAGACCCAGTACTTC. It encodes CASSLGGLQETQYF.